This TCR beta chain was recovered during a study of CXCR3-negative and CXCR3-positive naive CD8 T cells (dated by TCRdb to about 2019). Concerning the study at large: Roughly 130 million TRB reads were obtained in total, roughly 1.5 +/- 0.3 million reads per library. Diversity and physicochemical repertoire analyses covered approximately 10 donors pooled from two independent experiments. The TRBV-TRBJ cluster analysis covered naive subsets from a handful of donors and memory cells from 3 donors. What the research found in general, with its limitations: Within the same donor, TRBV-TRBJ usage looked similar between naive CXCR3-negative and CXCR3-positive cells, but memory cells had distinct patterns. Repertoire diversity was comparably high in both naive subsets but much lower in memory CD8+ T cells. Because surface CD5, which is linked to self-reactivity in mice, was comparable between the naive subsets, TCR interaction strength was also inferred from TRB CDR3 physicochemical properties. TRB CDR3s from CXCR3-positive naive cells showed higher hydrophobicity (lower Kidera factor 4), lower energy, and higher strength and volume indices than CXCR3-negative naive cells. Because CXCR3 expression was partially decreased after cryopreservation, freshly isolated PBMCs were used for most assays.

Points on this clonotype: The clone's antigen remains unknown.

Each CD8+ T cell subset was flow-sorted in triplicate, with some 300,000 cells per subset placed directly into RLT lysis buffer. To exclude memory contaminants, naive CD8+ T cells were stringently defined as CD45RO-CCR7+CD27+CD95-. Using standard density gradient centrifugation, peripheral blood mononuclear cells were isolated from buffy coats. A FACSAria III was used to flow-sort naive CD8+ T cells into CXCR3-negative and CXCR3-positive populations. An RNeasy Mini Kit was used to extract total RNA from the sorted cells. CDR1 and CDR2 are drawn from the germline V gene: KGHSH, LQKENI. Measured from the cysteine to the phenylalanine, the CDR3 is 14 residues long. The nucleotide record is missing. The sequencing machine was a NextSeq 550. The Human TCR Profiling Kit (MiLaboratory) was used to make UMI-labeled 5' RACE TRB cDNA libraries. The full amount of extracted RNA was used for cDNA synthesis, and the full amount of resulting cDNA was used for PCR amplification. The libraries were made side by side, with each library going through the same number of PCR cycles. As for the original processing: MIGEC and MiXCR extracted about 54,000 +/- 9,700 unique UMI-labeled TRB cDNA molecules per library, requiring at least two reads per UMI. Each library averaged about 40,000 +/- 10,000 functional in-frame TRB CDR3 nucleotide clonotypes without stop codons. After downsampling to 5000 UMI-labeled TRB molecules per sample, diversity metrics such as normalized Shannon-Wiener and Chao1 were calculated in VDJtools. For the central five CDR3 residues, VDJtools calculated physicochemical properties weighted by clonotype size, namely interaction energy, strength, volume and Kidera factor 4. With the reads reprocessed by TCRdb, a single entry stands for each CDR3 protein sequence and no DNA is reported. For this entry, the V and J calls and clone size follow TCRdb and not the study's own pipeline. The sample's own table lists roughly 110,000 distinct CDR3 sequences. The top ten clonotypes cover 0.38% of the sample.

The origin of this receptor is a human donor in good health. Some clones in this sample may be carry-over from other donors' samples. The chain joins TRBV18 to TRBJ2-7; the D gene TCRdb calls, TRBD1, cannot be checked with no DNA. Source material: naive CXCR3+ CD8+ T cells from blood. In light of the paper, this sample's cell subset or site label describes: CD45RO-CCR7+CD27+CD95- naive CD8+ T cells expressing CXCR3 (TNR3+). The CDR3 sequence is CASSWTGGIYEQYF.